This T cell receptor (beta chain) was sequenced during a study of immune heterogeneity within non-small cell lung tumors. About the study: Tumor histology was classified as squamous cell carcinoma in a few cases, non-squamous carcinoma in 10 and not otherwise specified in 1. Study-level findings and limits: Tumor sites within a patient were found to share identical dominant CDR3 beta clonotypes, and site-unique high-frequency clones were also present.

It was a multiplex PCR that amplified TCR beta CDR3, with 32 V and 13 J primers. TCRdb analysed the multiplex PCR reads with MiXCR anew, one entry per CDR3 protein. The sample lists 9,500 to 11,000 distinct CDR3 sequences, about a quarter occurring once. Bulk tumor genomic DNA (600 ng per sample) served as template. From each primary tumor, several far-apart biopsies were obtained during surgery. Those enrolled were patients newly diagnosed with untreated non-small cell lung cancer and undergoing curative surgery. This clonotype was seen ten or more times. Its antigen is undetermined. The material sequenced was lung tumor tissue. This receptor was identified in a woman in her forties or fifties with non-small cell lung cancer.

The CDR3 here is CASSGTAGDTEAFF. CDR3 coding DNA: TGTGCCAGCAGCGGGACCGCGGGGGACACTGAAGCTTTCTTT. The chain uses TRBV11-3 and TRBJ1-1; tentatively, D is TRBD1 (5 bases). The CDR3 contains 14 residues. Trimming pared 5 bases from V and 3 bases from J, leaving 13 bases between. Germline CDR1 is SGHNT and CDR2 is YENEEA.